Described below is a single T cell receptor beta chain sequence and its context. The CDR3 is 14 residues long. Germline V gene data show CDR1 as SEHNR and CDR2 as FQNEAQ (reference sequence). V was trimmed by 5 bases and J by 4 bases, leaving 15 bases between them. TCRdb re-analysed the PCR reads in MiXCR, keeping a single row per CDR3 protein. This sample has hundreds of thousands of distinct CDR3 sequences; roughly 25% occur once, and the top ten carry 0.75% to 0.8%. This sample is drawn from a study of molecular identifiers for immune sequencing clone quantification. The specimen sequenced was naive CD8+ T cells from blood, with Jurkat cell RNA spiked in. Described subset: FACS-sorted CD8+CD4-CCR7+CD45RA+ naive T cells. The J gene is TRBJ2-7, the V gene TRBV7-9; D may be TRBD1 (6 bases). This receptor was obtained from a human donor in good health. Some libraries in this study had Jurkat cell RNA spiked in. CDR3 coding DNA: TGTGCCAGCAGCCGCCCGGGACAAGAGTACGAGCAGTACTTC. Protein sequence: CASSRPGQEYEQYF.